The 11 T cell receptor beta chains in this list originate from one sample, sequenced in a study of technical replicates of blood from a handful of donors. This table comes from immunoSEQ multiplex PCR, and its TCRdb copy is limited to in-frame clones, with some not included. Here the sample spans about 59,000 clones, about 93% being singletons. The sample comprised PBMCs. Receptor source: a human donor in good health. Some clones in this sample may be carry-over from other donors' samples.

The table lists this clone with a count of one. The rearrangement links TRBV18 to TRBJ1-5, with a weak D call TRBD1 (5 bases). This CDR3 contains 15 residues. Per the germline V gene, CDR1 is KGHSH and CDR2 is LQKENI. V dropped 3 bases and J dropped 5 bases, with 14 bases sitting between them. CDR3 loop: CASSPLRQFDQPQHF. The CDR3 DNA is TGTGCCAGCTCACCGCTACGACAGTTCGATCAGCCCCAGCATTTT.

The V call is TRBV6-4, the J call TRBJ2-2, with D possibly matching TRBD2 (6 bases). Trimming stripped 3 bases from V and 3 bases from J, with 8 bases between. The CDR3 is 14 residues long. The germline gives CDR1 MRHNA, CDR2 SNTAGT. CDR3 sequence reads: CASSEIADTGELFF. The CDR3, as DNA: TGTGCCAGCAGTGAAATAGCGGACACCGGGGAGCTGTTTTTT.

This chain connects TRBV7-9 to TRBJ2-1; the D gene is possibly TRBD2 (6 bases). The CDR3 is made up of 16 amino acids. Per the germline V gene, CDR1 is SEHNR and CDR2 is FQNEAQ (reference sequence). Trimming removed 4 bases at V and 0 bases at J, with 13 bases between. The CDR3, as DNA: TGTGCCAGCAGCTCCCAGGAGGGTCGCTCCTACAATGAGCAGTTCTTC. It codes for CASSSQEGRSYNEQFF.

A word on this clone: The junction and the germline gene differ at one end; a read error may be behind it. The chain recombines TRBV4-3 with TRBJ1-1; 8 bases are shared with TRBD1. The CDR3 loop spans 15 amino acids. Germline CDR1 LGHNA, CDR2 YSLEER. The CDR3: CASTQGPGGITEAFF. The CDR3 DNA reads as TGCGCCAGCACCCAAGGGCCAGGGGGCATAACTGAAGCTTTCTTT.

The V gene is TRBV30, the J gene TRBJ1-6, with 8 bases matching TRBD1. The CDR3 totals 15 residues. Germline V lookup: CDR1 GTSNPN, CDR2 SVGIG (reference sequence). The V gene end was trimmed by 3 bases and the J gene end by 3 bases; junction bases not matched to a gene: 4. The DNA for the CDR3 is TGTGCCTGGAGGGCTGGACAGGGCTATAATTCACCCCTCCACTTT. Translated, it gives CAWRAGQGYNSPLHF.

J is TRBJ1-1 and V is TRBV5-1; D is possibly TRBD1 (5 bases). The ends were cut back, 0 bases at V and 4 bases at J, with 16 bases in the middle. Germline values: CDR1 SGHRS, CDR2 YFSETQ. This CDR3 region has 16 residues. The CDR3 DNA sequence: TGCGCCAGCAGCTTGGGTGGCAGCTTGGGGGGCACTGAAGCTTTCTTT. Protein product: CASSLGGSLGGTEAFF.

This clone has a handful of counts. The chain links TRBV7-2 to TRBJ2-7; D perhaps matches TRBD1 (5 bases). The V gene's germline CDR1 is SGHTA and CDR2 FQGNSA. The CDR3 has 13 residues. V lost 5 bases to trimming and J lost 1 base, with 9 bases between them. The CDR3 bases are TGTGCCAGCAGCCAGGGCAGATCCTACGAGCAGTACTTC. Translation: CASSQGRSYEQYF.

The genes are TRBV18 and TRBJ2-5; 7 bases align to TRBD2. Per the germline V gene, CDR1 is KGHSH and CDR2 is LQKENI. There are 16 residues in the CDR3. V dropped 5 bases and J dropped 2; count of bases not matched to a gene: 11. The DNA of the CDR3 is TGTGCCAGCTCATGGCAGGCTAGCGGAACTCAAGAGACCCAGTACTTC. Translated, it gives CASSWQASGTQETQYF.

This rearrangement joins TRBV5-1 to TRBJ2-3; 7 bases agree with TRBD2. Trimming took 0 bases from V and 10 from J; bases not matched to a gene: 2. CDR1 SGHRS and CDR2 YFSETQ come from the germline V gene. The CDR3 totals 12 residues. CDR3 sequence reads: CASSLGGGAQYF. The CDR3 bases are TGCGCCAGCAGCTTGGGTGGGGGGGCGCAGTATTTT.

This chain joins TRBV6-1 and TRBJ2-6, with 7 bases that match TRBD1. Trimming took 8 bases from V and 4 from J; bases not matched to a gene: 5. The CDR3 is made up of 14 amino acids. Germline-derived CDR1 and CDR2 are MNHNS and SASEGT. The CDR3 protein is CASDRVTGANVLTF. In DNA, the CDR3 is TGTGCCAGCGACAGGGTAACAGGGGCCAACGTCCTGACTTTC.

The chain joins TRBV30 to TRBJ2-2; no firm D call. The CDR3 runs 13 residues. V lost 4 bases and J 4 bases, leaving 10 bases between the germline ends. Germline loops: CDR1 GTSNPN, CDR2 SVGIG (reference sequence). CDR3 DNA sequence: TGTGCCTGGACCCTCACCGGCACCGGGGAGCTGTTTTTT. Its protein product is CAWTLTGTGELFF.